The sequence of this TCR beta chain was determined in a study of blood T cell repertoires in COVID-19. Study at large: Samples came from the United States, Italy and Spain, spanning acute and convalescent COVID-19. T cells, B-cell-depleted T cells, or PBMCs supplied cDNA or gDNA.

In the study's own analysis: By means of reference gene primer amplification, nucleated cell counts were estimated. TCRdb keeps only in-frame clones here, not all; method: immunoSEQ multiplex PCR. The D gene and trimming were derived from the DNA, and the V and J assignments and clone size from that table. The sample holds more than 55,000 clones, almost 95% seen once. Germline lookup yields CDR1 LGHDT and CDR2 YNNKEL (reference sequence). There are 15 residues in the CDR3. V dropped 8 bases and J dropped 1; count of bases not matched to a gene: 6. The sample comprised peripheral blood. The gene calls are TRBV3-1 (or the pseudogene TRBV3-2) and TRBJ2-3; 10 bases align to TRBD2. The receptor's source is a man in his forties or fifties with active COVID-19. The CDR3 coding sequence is TGTGCCAGCGCGGTCCTAGCGGGAGGCACAGATACGCAGTATTTT. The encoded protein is CASAVLAGGTDTQYF.